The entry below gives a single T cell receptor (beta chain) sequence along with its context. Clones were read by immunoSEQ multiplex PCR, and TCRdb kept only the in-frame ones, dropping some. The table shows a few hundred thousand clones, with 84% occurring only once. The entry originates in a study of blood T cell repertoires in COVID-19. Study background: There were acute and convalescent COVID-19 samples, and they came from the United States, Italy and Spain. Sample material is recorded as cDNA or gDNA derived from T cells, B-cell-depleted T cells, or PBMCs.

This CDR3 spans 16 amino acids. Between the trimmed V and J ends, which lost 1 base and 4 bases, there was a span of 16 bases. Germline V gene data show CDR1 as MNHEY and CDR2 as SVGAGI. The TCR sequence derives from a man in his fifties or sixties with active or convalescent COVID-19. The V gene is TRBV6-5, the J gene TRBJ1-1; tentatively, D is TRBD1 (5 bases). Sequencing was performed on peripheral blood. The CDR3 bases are TGTGCCAGCAGTTACTGGGGGGGGTCCGCTGGCACTGAAGCTTTCTTT. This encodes CASSYWGGSAGTEAFF.